This TCR beta chain is drawn from a study of memory CD4+ T cells and cytomegalovirus serostatus. Single viable CD3+CD4+CD8-CD45RO+ cells were sorted as the memory CD4+ T cells. V was cut by 4 bases and J by 12 bases, with 14 bases left in between. Germline CDR1 reads SGHDT; CDR2 reads YYEEEE. The CDR3 totals 11 residues. Measured with immunoSEQ multiplex PCR; TCRdb has only the in-frame clones, and not every one. Of approximately 50,000 clones listed, 70% to 80% are singletons. The receptor was isolated from an adult in good health and CMV-seropositive. The specimen was memory CD4+ T cells from blood. The rearrangement links TRBV5-6 to TRBJ2-7; tentatively, D is TRBD1 (6 bases). CDR3 region: CASSQQGPMYF. The CDR3 region has the DNA TGTGCCAGCAGCCAACAGGGCCCGATGTACTTC.